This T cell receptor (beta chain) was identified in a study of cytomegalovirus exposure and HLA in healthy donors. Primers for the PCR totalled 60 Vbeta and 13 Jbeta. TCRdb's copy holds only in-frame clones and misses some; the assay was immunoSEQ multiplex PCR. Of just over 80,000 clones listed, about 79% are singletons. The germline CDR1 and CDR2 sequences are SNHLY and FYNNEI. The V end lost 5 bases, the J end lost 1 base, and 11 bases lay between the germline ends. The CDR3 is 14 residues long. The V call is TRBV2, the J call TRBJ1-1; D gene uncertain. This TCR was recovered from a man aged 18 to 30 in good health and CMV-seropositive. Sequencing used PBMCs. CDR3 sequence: CASSPDDWNTEAFF. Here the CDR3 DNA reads TGTGCCAGCAGTCCTGACGACTGGAACACTGAAGCTTTCTTT.